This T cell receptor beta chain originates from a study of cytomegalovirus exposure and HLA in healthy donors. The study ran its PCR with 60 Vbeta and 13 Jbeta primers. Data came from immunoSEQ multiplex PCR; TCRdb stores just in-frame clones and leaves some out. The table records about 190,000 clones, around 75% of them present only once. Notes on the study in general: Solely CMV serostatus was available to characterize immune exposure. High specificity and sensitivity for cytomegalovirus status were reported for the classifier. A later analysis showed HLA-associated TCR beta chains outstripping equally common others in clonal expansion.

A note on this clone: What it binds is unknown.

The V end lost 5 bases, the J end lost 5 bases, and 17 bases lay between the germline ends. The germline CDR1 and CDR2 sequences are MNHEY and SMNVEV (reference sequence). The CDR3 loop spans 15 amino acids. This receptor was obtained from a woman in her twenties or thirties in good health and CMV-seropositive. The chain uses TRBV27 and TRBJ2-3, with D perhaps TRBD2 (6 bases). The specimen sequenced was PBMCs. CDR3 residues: CASSIAGRNIDTQYF. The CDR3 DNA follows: TGTGCCAGCAGTATTGCGGGACGTAATATAGATACGCAGTATTTT.